Listed below are T cell receptor beta chains from one sample, sequenced in a study of T cells in Graves' hyperthyroidism and ophthalmopathy. Via MiXCR, TCRdb re-called the multiplex PCR reads, giving one row per CDR3 protein. Among under 350,000 distinct CDR3 sequences listed, about 20% were seen once. The sequenced material came from blood. These receptors were obtained from a woman aged 45-65 years with Graves' hyperthyroidism. CDR3s include the opening cysteine and the closing phenylalanine or tryptophan. The order of the fields is J gene, D gene, clone size, V gene, CDR3 length, CDR3 protein, CDR3 DNA. The D gene is left open where the match is weak. Not all rows give a size; the values are once, few, many and, for expanded clones, a class.

J gene: TRBJ2-3; D gene: TRBD2; clone size: many; V gene: TRBV3-1; CDR3 length: 16; CDR3 protein: CASSPRVAGSTDTQYF; CDR3 DNA: TGTGCCAGCAGCCCCCGGGTAGCGGGGAGCACAGATACGCAGTATTTT
J gene: TRBJ1-6; D gene: -; clone size: many; V gene: TRBV20-1; CDR3 length: 13; CDR3 protein: CSADSQGGSPLHF; CDR3 DNA: TGCAGTGCTGATTCTCAGGGAGGATCACCCCTCCACTTT
J gene: TRBJ2-2; D gene: -; clone size: -; V gene: TRBV5-1; CDR3 length: 17; CDR3 protein: CASSLARGPEGTGELFF; CDR3 DNA: TGCGCCAGCAGCTTGGCCCGAGGTCCAGAGGGAACCGGGGAGCTGTTTTTT
J gene: TRBJ2-5; D gene: -; clone size: few; V gene: TRBV20-1; CDR3 length: 14; CDR3 protein: CSARDPGTKETQYF; CDR3 DNA: TGCAGTGCTAGAGATCCTGGGACAAAAGAGACCCAGTACTTC
J gene: TRBJ2-7; D gene: -; clone size: -; V gene: TRBV7-9; CDR3 length: 11; CDR3 protein: CASSPTVEQYF; CDR3 DNA: TGTGCCAGCAGCCCAACGGTCGAGCAGTACTTC
J gene: TRBJ2-7; D gene: -; clone size: -; V gene: TRBV19; CDR3 length: 13; CDR3 protein: CASSTDMSYEQYF; CDR3 DNA: TGTGCCAGTAGTACCGACATGTCCTACGAGCAGTACTTC
J gene: TRBJ2-3; D gene: TRBD2; clone size: -; V gene: TRBV7-3; CDR3 length: 15; CDR3 protein: CASSLTAGDGDTQYF; CDR3 DNA: TGTGCCAGCAGCTTAACAGCGGGAGACGGAGATACGCAGTATTTT
J gene: TRBJ1-3; D gene: -; clone size: few; V gene: TRBV9; CDR3 length: 18; CDR3 protein: CASSVEVEDAFSGNTIYF; CDR3 DNA: TGTGCCAGCAGCGTAGAGGTCGAGGACGCCTTCTCTGGAAACACCATATATTTT
J gene: TRBJ2-3; D gene: -; clone size: many; V gene: TRBV27; CDR3 length: 14; CDR3 protein: CASSLVAGADTQYF; CDR3 DNA: TGTGCCAGCAGTTTAGTAGCAGGGGCAGATACGCAGTATTTT
J gene: TRBJ2-1; D gene: -; clone size: many; V gene: TRBV20-1; CDR3 length: 12; CDR3 protein: CSVKSPYNEQFF; CDR3 DNA: TGCAGTGTGAAGTCGCCCTACAATGAGCAGTTCTTC
J gene: TRBJ2-7; D gene: -; clone size: many; V gene: TRBV7-9; CDR3 length: 14; CDR3 protein: CASSLDSILYEQYF; CDR3 DNA: TGTGCCAGCAGCTTAGACAGCATACTCTACGAGCAGTACTTC
J gene: TRBJ2-2; D gene: TRBD1; clone size: -; V gene: TRBV20-1; CDR3 length: 15; CDR3 protein: CSATYSGTGVGELFF; CDR3 DNA: TGCAGTGCTACCTACTCCGGGACAGGGGTCGGGGAGCTGTTTTTT
J gene: TRBJ1-2; D gene: -; clone size: many; V gene: TRBV28; CDR3 length: 11; CDR3 protein: CASSDHYGYTF; CDR3 DNA: TGTGCCAGCAGTGACCACTATGGCTACACCTTC
J gene: TRBJ2-7; D gene: -; clone size: few; V gene: TRBV28; CDR3 length: 16; CDR3 protein: CASATETLDKSYEQYF; CDR3 DNA: TGTGCCAGCGCCACTGAAACCCTGGACAAGTCCTACGAGCAGTACTTC
J gene: TRBJ1-2; D gene: TRBD1; clone size: -; V gene: TRBV19; CDR3 length: 11; CDR3 protein: CATRQGQGYTF; CDR3 DNA: TGTGCCACCCGACAGGGGCAAGGCTACACCTTC
J gene: TRBJ2-7; D gene: -; clone size: many; V gene: TRBV5-6; CDR3 length: 11; CDR3 protein: CASSWSSEQYF; CDR3 DNA: TGTGCCAGCAGCTGGAGTAGCGAGCAGTACTTC
J gene: TRBJ2-1; D gene: TRBD2; clone size: -; V gene: TRBV7-2; CDR3 length: 17; CDR3 protein: CASSLQLAGGLYNEQFF; CDR3 DNA: TGTGCCAGCAGCTTACAGCTAGCGGGGGGTCTGTACAATGAGCAGTTCTTC
J gene: TRBJ1-1; D gene: -; clone size: -; V gene: TRBV5-8; CDR3 length: 12; CDR3 protein: CASSFNEGVAFF; CDR3 DNA: TGTGCCAGCAGCTTTAATGAAGGGGTGGCTTTCTTT
J gene: TRBJ2-1; D gene: -; clone size: many; V gene: TRBV7-3; CDR3 length: 13; CDR3 protein: CASSLILDDEQFF; CDR3 DNA: TGTGCCAGCAGCTTAATCCTAGATGATGAGCAGTTCTTC
J gene: TRBJ2-7; D gene: -; clone size: many; V gene: TRBV20-1; CDR3 length: 11; CDR3 protein: CSAESYYEQYF; CDR3 DNA: TGCAGTGCTGAGTCCTACTACGAGCAGTACTTC
J gene: TRBJ2-2; D gene: TRBD1; clone size: -; V gene: TRBV20-1; CDR3 length: 14; CDR3 protein: CSAKTGSGTGELFF; CDR3 DNA: TGCAGTGCGAAGACAGGGAGCGGCACCGGGGAGCTGTTTTTT
J gene: TRBJ1-6; D gene: TRBD1; clone size: -; V gene: TRBV6-5; CDR3 length: 19; CDR3 protein: CASSYSMTGHTEVNSPLHF; CDR3 DNA: TGTGCCAGCAGTTACTCGATGACAGGGCACACGGAGGTTAATTCACCCCTCCACTTT
J gene: TRBJ1-1; D gene: -; clone size: few; V gene: TRBV29-1; CDR3 length: 14; CDR3 protein: CSVERDLTHSEAFF; CDR3 DNA: TGCAGCGTTGAGCGGGACCTCACCCACAGTGAAGCTTTCTTT
J gene: TRBJ1-6; D gene: -; clone size: many; V gene: TRBV12-3/TRBV12-4; CDR3 length: 14; CDR3 protein: CASSFGRGGSPLHF; CDR3 DNA: TGTGCCAGCAGTTTTGGTAGGGGCGGCTCACCCCTCCACTTT
J gene: TRBJ2-7; D gene: -; clone size: many; V gene: TRBV29-1; CDR3 length: 12; CDR3 protein: CSVEVRAYEQYF; CDR3 DNA: TGCAGCGTTGAAGTCAGGGCCTACGAGCAGTACTTC
J gene: TRBJ1-3; D gene: -; clone size: few; V gene: TRBV7-8; CDR3 length: 15; CDR3 protein: CASSFSPYSGNTIYF; CDR3 DNA: TGTGCCAGCAGCTTCTCCCCGTACTCTGGAAACACCATATATTTT
J gene: TRBJ2-3; D gene: -; clone size: -; V gene: TRBV10-1; CDR3 length: 13; CDR3 protein: CASSVGVTDTQYF; CDR3 DNA: TGCGCCAGCAGTGTAGGAGTAACCGATACGCAGTATTTT
J gene: TRBJ1-2; D gene: TRBD1; clone size: few; V gene: TRBV9; CDR3 length: 14; CDR3 protein: CASSPGGQARGYTF; CDR3 DNA: TGTGCCAGCAGCCCAGGGGGGCAGGCGAGGGGCTACACCTTC
J gene: TRBJ2-1; D gene: TRBD2; clone size: many; V gene: TRBV30; CDR3 length: 13; CDR3 protein: CAWTFGSGAEQFF; CDR3 DNA: TGTGCCTGGACTTTCGGAAGCGGGGCTGAGCAGTTCTTC
J gene: TRBJ1-2; D gene: -; clone size: many; V gene: TRBV18; CDR3 length: 14; CDR3 protein: CASSPPRDYYGYTF; CDR3 DNA: TGTGCCAGCTCACCACCCCGAGACTACTATGGCTACACCTTC
J gene: TRBJ2-3; D gene: TRBD2; clone size: -; V gene: TRBV28; CDR3 length: 16; CDR3 protein: CASSTKWGGRVNTQYF; CDR3 DNA: TGTGCCAGCAGTACGAAATGGGGGGGTCGGGTTAATACGCAGTATTTT
J gene: TRBJ1-1; D gene: TRBD1; clone size: -; V gene: TRBV4-2; CDR3 length: 14; CDR3 protein: CASRRTGMDTEAFF; CDR3 DNA: TGTGCCAGCAGGAGGACAGGGATGGACACTGAAGCTTTCTTT
J gene: TRBJ2-1; D gene: -; clone size: -; V gene: TRBV6-1; CDR3 length: 16; CDR3 protein: CASNVNSGGVLGEQFF; CDR3 DNA: TGTGCCAGCAACGTCAACTCGGGCGGCGTCCTCGGTGAGCAGTTCTTC
J gene: TRBJ1-5; D gene: -; clone size: -; V gene: TRBV28; CDR3 length: 13; CDR3 protein: CASRAVLNQPQHF; CDR3 DNA: TGTGCCAGCAGGGCAGTCCTAAATCAGCCCCAGCATTTT
J gene: TRBJ2-3; D gene: -; clone size: many; V gene: TRBV20-1; CDR3 length: 13; CDR3 protein: CSARADSTDTQYF; CDR3 DNA: TGCAGTGCTAGAGCGGACAGCACAGATACGCAGTATTTT
J gene: TRBJ2-3; D gene: -; clone size: -; V gene: TRBV27; CDR3 length: 15; CDR3 protein: CASSSPRSSSDTQYF; CDR3 DNA: TGTGCCAGCAGTTCCCCCCGTAGCAGCTCGGATACGCAGTATTTT
J gene: TRBJ1-4; D gene: -; clone size: many; V gene: TRBV5-5; CDR3 length: 13; CDR3 protein: CASSYDSNEKLFF; CDR3 DNA: TGTGCCAGCAGCTACGACAGTAATGAAAAACTGTTTTTT
J gene: TRBJ1-5; D gene: TRBD1; clone size: -; V gene: TRBV6-2/TRBV6-3; CDR3 length: 16; CDR3 protein: CASSNRDRAGNQPQHF; CDR3 DNA: TGTGCCAGCAGTAACCGGGACAGGGCTGGCAATCAGCCCCAGCATTTT
J gene: TRBJ2-3; D gene: -; clone size: -; V gene: TRBV3-1; CDR3 length: 15; CDR3 protein: CASSSMRASTDTQYF; CDR3 DNA: TGTGCCAGCTCCTCCATGCGGGCTAGCACAGATACGCAGTATTTT
J gene: TRBJ1-1; D gene: TRBD1; clone size: many; V gene: TRBV5-1; CDR3 length: 13; CDR3 protein: CASSSGQGLEAFF; CDR3 DNA: TGCGCCAGCAGCTCGGGACAGGGACTTGAAGCTTTCTTT
J gene: TRBJ1-1; D gene: -; clone size: once; V gene: TRBV5-8; CDR3 length: 13; CDR3 protein: CASSPLPWAEAFF; CDR3 DNA: TGTGCCAGCAGCCCCTTACCCTGGGCTGAAGCTTTCTTT
J gene: TRBJ2-7; D gene: -; clone size: -; V gene: TRBV28; CDR3 length: 13; CDR3 protein: CASSLVPSGEQYF; CDR3 DNA: TGTGCCAGCAGCCTGGTGCCTAGTGGCGAGCAGTACTTC
J gene: TRBJ1-2; D gene: -; clone size: -; V gene: TRBV5-1; CDR3 length: 13; CDR3 protein: CASSPLPNYGYTF; CDR3 DNA: TGCGCCAGCAGCCCACTTCCTAACTATGGCTACACCTTC